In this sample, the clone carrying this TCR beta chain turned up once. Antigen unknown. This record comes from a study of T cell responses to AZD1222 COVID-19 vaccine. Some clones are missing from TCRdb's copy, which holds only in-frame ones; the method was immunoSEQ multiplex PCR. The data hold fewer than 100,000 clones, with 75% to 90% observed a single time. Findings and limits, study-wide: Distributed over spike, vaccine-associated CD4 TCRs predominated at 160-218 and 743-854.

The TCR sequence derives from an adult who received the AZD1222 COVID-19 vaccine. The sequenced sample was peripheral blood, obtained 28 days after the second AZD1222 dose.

The CDR3, as DNA: TGTGCCATCAGTGAGCGAGAGGGGGGTTCACCCCTCCACTTT. Its translation: CAISEREGGSPLHF. This rearrangement joins TRBV10-3 to TRBJ1-6; the D gene is possibly TRBD1 (6 bases). Germline V gene lookup returns CDR1 ENHRY and CDR2 SYGVKD. The V and J ends lost 2 bases and 9 bases respectively, with 11 bases between them. The CDR3 has 14 residues.